This TCR beta chain originates from a study of cytomegalovirus exposure and HLA in healthy donors. Regarding the study as a whole: It was taken for granted in presence/absence analyses that sequencing depth across donors was roughly uniform. Listed as cytomegalovirus-associated were around 160 TCR beta chains. The study carried out a later analysis of TCR beta sequences. It associated some 18,000 of them with specific HLA alleles at a false discovery rate of 0.05.

From germline, CDR1 is SGHNT and CDR2 YYREEE (reference sequence). The CDR3 contains 14 residues. Deletions cut 2 bases from V and 4 bases from J, with 13 bases between. Primers for the PCR totalled 60 Vbeta and 13 Jbeta. Assay: immunoSEQ multiplex PCR; the TCRdb copy retains only in-frame clones and omits some. The sample shows approximately 190,000 clones, and roughly 6.7% sits with its ten largest clones. About this clone: What it recognizes is unknown.

Source material: PBMCs. The J gene is TRBJ2-7, the V gene TRBV5-4; D perhaps matches TRBD1 (5 bases). This receptor was taken from a man aged 25-45 years in good health and CMV-seronegative. The CDR3, as DNA: TGTGCCAGCAGCTTTGACTGGAAGGGGTACGAGCAGTACTTC. This gives the protein CASSFDWKGYEQYF.